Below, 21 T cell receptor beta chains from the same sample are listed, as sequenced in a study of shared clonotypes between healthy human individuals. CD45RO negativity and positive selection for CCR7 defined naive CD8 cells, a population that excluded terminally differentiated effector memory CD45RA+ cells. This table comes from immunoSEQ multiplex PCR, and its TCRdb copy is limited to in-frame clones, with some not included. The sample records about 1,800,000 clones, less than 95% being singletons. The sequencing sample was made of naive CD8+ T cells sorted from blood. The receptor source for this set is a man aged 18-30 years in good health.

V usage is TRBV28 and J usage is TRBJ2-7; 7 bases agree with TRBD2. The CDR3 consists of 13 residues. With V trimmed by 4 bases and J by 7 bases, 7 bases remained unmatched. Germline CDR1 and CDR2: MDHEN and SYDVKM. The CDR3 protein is CASSWRGTGEQYF. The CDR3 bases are TGTGCCAGCAGTTGGCGGGGGACGGGGGAGCAGTACTTC. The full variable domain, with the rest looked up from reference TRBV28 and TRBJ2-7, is DVKVTQSSRYLVKRTGEKVFLECVQDMDHENMFWYRQDPGLGLRLIYFSYDVKMKEKGDIPEGYSVSREKKERFSLILESASTNQTSMYLCASSWRGTGEQYFGPGTRLTVT.

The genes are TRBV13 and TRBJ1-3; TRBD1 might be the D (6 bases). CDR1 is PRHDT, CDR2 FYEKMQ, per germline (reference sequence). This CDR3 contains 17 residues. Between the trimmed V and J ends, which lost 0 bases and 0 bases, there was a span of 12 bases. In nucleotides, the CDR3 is TGTGCCAGCAGCTTAGGGACAGGACAAGGCTCTGGAAACACCATATATTTT. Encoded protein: CASSLGTGQGSGNTIYF.

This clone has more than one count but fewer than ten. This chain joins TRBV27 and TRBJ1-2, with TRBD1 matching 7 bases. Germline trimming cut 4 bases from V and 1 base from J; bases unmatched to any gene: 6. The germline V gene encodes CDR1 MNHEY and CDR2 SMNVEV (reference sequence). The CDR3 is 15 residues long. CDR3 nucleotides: TGTGCCAGCAGTTCTGGTCGGGACAGTAACTATGGCTACACCTTC. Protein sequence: CASSSGRDSNYGYTF.

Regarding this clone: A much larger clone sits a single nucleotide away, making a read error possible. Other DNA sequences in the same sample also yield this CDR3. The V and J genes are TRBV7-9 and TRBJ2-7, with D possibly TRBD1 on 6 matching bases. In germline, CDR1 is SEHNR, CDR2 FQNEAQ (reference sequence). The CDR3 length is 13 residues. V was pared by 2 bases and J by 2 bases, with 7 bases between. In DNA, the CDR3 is TGTGCCAGCAGCTTACAGGGGACCTACGAGCAGTACTTC. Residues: CASSLQGTYEQYF.

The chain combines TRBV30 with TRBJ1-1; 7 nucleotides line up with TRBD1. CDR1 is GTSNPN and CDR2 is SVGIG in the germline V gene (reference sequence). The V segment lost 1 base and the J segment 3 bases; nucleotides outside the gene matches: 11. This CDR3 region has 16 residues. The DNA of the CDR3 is TGTGCCTGGAGTGGTACAAGGGGGCCAGGGGACACTGAAGCTTTCTTT. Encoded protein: CAWSGTRGPGDTEAFF.

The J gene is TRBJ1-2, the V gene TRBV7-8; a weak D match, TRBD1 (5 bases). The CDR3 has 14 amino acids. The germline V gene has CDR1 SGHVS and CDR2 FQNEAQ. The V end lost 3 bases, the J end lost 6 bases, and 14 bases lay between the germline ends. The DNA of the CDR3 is TGTGCCAGCAGCTTGGACTACCCGGGGGATGGCTACACCTTC. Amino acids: CASSLDYPGDGYTF.

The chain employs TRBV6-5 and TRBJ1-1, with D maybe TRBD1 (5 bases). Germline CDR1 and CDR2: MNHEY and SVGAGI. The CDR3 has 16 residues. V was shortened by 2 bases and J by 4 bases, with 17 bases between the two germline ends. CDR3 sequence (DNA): TGTGCCAGCAGTTACGCGATATTGGAGGGGAGCACTGAAGCTTTCTTT. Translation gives CASSYAILEGSTEAFF.

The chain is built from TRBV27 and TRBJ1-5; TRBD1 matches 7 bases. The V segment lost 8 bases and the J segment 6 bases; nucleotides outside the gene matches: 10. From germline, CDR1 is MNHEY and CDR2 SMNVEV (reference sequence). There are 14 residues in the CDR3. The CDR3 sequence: CASRDSDLGQPQHF. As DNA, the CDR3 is TGTGCCAGCCGGGACAGTGATCTGGGTCAGCCCCAGCATTTT.

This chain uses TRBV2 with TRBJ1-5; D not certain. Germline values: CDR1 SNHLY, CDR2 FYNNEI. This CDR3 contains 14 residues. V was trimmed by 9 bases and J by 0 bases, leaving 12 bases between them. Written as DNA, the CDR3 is TGTGCCAGAGCAAGCACAGCTAGCAATCAGCCCCAGCATTTT. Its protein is CARASTASNQPQHF.

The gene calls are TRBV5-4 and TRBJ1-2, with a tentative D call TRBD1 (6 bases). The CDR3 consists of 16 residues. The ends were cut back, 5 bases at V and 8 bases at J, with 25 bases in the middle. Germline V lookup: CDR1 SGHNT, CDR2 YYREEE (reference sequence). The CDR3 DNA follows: TGTGCCAGCAGAGCTTGGAATGTGGGTCGGCAGGGGGGCTACACCTTC. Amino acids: CASRAWNVGRQGGYTF.

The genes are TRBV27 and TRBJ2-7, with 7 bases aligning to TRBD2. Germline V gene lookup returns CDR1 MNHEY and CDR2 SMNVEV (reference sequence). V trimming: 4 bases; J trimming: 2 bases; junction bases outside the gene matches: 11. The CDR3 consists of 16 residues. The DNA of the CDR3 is TGTGCCAGCAGTTCCGTCGGAGGGCTAGCGGCCTACGAGCAGTACTTC. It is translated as CASSSVGGLAAYEQYF.

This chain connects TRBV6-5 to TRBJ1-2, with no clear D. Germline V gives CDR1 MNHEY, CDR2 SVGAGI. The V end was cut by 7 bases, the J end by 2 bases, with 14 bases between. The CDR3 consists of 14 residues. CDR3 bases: TGTGCCAGCACCTACGGGAGAGACAACTATGGCTACACCTTC. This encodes CASTYGRDNYGYTF.

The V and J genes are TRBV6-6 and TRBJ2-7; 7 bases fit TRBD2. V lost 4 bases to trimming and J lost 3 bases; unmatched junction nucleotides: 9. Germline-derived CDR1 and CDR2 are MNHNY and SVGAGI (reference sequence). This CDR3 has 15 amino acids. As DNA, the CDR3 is TGTGCCAGCAGTTGGAAAGCGGGAAACGACTACGAGCAGTACTTC. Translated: CASSWKAGNDYEQYF.

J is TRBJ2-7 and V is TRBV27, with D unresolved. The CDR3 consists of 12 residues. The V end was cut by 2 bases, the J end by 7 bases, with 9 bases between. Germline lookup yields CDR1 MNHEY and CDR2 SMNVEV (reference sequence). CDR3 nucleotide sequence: TGTGCCAGCAGTTTAGGCCGAACTGAGCAGTACTTC. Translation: CASSLGRTEQYF.

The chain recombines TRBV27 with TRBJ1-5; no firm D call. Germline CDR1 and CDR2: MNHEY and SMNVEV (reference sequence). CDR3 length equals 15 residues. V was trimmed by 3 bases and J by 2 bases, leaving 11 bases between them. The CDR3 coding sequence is TGTGCCAGCAGTTTGCATGGGAACGGCAATCAGCCCCAGCATTTT. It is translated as CASSLHGNGNQPQHF.

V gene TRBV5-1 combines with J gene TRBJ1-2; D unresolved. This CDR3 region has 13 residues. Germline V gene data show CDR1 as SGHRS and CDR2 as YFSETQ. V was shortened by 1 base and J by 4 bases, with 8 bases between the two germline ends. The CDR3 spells CASSLNRLYGYTF. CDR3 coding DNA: TGCGCCAGCAGCTTGAACAGACTCTATGGCTACACCTTC.

CDR3 protein: CASSELDSNQEQYF. The CDR3 DNA reads TGTGCCAGCAGCGAACTCGACAGTAACCAGGAGCAGTACTTC. J is TRBJ2-7 and V is TRBV7-8, with D maybe TRBD1 (5 bases). The CDR3 length is 14 residues. V shed 5 bases and J shed 7 bases, with 18 bases lying between them. CDR1 and CDR2 (germline): SGHVS, FQNEAQ.

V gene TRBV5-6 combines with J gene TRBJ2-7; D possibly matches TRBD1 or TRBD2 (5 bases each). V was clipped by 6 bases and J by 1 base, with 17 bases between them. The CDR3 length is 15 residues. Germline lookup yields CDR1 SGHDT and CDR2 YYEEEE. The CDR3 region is CASTTGTEISYEQYF. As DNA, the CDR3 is TGTGCCAGCACCACGGGGACGGAGATATCCTACGAGCAGTACTTC. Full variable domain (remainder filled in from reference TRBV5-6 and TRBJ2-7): DAGVTQSPTHLIKTRGQQVTLRCSPKSGHDTVSWYQQALGQGPQFIFQYYEEEERQRGNFPDRFSGHQFPNYSSELNVNALLLGDSALYLCASTTGTEISYEQYFGPGTRLTVT.

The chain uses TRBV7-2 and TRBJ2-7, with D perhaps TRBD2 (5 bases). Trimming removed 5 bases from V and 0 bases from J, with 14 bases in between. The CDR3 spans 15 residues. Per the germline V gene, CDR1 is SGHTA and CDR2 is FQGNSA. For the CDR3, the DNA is TGTGCCAGCAGCCCGGTAGCGTATATCTCCTACGAGCAGTACTTC. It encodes CASSPVAYISYEQYF.

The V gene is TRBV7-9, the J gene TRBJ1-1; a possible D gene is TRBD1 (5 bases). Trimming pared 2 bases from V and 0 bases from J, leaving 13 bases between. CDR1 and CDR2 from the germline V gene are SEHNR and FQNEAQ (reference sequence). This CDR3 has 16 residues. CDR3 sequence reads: CASSLKRDGLNTEAFF. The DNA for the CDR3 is TGTGCCAGCAGCTTAAAAAGGGACGGACTGAACACTGAAGCTTTCTTT.

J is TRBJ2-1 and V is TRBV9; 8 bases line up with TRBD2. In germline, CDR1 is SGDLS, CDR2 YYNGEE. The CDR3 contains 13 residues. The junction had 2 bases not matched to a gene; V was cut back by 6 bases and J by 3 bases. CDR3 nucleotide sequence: TGTGCCAGCACAGCGGGAGTCTACAATGAGCAGTTCTTC. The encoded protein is CASTAGVYNEQFF.